The rows below give T cell receptor beta chains drawn from one sample of a study of shared clonotypes between healthy human individuals. Some clones are missing from TCRdb's copy, which holds only in-frame ones; the method was immunoSEQ multiplex PCR. The repertoire consists of about 680,000 clones, with about 91% occurring once and the leading ten covering nearly 25%. The sample taken for sequencing was naive CD8+ T cells sorted from blood. The origin of the receptors is a man aged 25 to 40 in good health. Both conserved end residues are part of each CDR3. D genes are given only for firm matches. Clone size is shown for a subset of rows, as once, few, many or a class of expanded clone.

TGTGCCAGCACCGGGACAGGGAAAAAAGAACCCCAGCATTTT,CASTGTGKKEPQHF,TRBD1,NA,TRBV6-6,TRBJ1-5,14
TGCAGCGTCGGACCGAGGAGCTCCTACGAGCAGTACTTC,CSVGPRSSYEQYF,NA,once,TRBV29-1,TRBJ2-7,13
TGTGCCAGCAGCCCAGGACTCCCAGAGCAGTACTTC,CASSPGLPEQYF,NA,once,TRBV7-9,TRBJ2-7,12
TGTGCCAGCAGCTTTTCCGATTACGAGCAGTACTTC,CASSFSDYEQYF,NA,NA,TRBV5-4,TRBJ2-7,12
TGTGCCAGCAGCCAAGTGGTACTCAGGGGGCGCGCTGGCACTGAAGCTTTCTTT,CASSQVVLRGRAGTEAFF,TRBD1,NA,TRBV14,TRBJ1-1,18
TGTGCCACCAGCAGAGCCGCTTACAGACAGGATCAATCCCACGAGCAGTACTTC,CATSRAAYRQDQSHEQYF,NA,NA,TRBV15,TRBJ2-7,18
TGTGCCAGCAGTTTCCCCCCCCAAGAGACCCAGTACTTC,CASSFPPQETQYF,NA,NA,TRBV28,TRBJ2-5,13
TGCAGCGTTCGCAGGGTTTATGAGCAGTTCTTC,CSVRRVYEQFF,NA,NA,TRBV29-1,TRBJ2-1,11
TGTGCCAGTAGTATTGGGCAGGGGGGGTTCGAGACCCAGTACTTC,CASSIGQGGFETQYF,NA,few,TRBV19,TRBJ2-5,15
TGTGCCAGCAGCCCCCACGGCGGGGACTACACCGGGGAGCTGTTTTTT,CASSPHGGDYTGELFF,NA,NA,TRBV7-6,TRBJ2-2,16
TGTGCCAGCAGTATGATCAGGGCAAGCCCGGAAGCTTTCTTT,CASSMIRASPEAFF,NA,NA,TRBV27,TRBJ1-1,14
TGTGCCAGCAGCCAAGATCCCGGGACAGGCGCCTACGAGCAGTACTTC,CASSQDPGTGAYEQYF,TRBD1,NA,TRBV4-2,TRBJ2-7,16
TGTGCCAGCCACCGAGCGGGAGGGTCCTACAATGAGCAGTTCTTC,CASHRAGGSYNEQFF,TRBD2,NA,TRBV5-4,TRBJ2-1,15
TGTGCCAGCAGTGGACAGGGACTAGCGGGAGGGCCCACCTACGAGCAGTACTTC,CASSGQGLAGGPTYEQYF,TRBD2,NA,TRBV6-1,TRBJ2-7,18
TGTGCCAGCAGCTCAACTAGCGGGGACTACGAGCAGTACTTC,CASSSTSGDYEQYF,TRBD2,NA,TRBV13,TRBJ2-7,14
TGCGCCAGCTGGACGGGAGGGCCTTACAATGAGCAGTTCTTC,CASWTGGPYNEQFF,TRBD2,NA,TRBV10-2,TRBJ2-1,14
TGTGCCAGCAGCTCCCGCCCCCGATCCCTAGCGGGAGGCCGGCTAGCCAAAAACATTCAGTACTTC,CASSSRPRSLAGGRLAKNIQYF,TRBD2,NA,TRBV9,TRBJ2-4,22
TGTGCCAGCAGTGAATGGTCGAACACTGAAGCTTTCTTT,CASSEWSNTEAFF,NA,NA,TRBV6-1,TRBJ1-1,13
TGTGCCAGCAGCACGGGACAGGGCAATCAGCCCCAGCATTTT,CASSTGQGNQPQHF,TRBD1,once,TRBV9,TRBJ1-5,14
TGTGCCACCAGCAGATCTGGACTAGCGGGAGTCGAGCAGTTCTTC,CATSRSGLAGVEQFF,TRBD2,NA,TRBV15,TRBJ2-1,15
TGTGCCAGCAGCGTAGCGTTGGCGGGAGGGTTAGAGCAGTTCTTC,CASSVALAGGLEQFF,TRBD2,NA,TRBV9,TRBJ2-1,15
TGTGCCAGCAATCTAGCGTTCGCGGGAGGGCCCCAAGAGACCCAGTACTTC,CASNLAFAGGPQETQYF,TRBD2,NA,TRBV7-9,TRBJ2-5,17
TGCAGCGGGACACAGGACAGGACGGAGACCCAGTACTTC,CSGTQDRTETQYF,TRBD1,NA,TRBV29-1,TRBJ2-5,13
TGTGCCAGCGCCTACAGGGCTGATGGCTACACCTTC,CASAYRADGYTF,NA,NA,TRBV11-2,TRBJ1-2,12
TGTGCCAGTAGTCTCAACCCTCTAGCGGGAGGAGGAGTCACAGATACGCAGTATTTT,CASSLNPLAGGGVTDTQYF,TRBD2,NA,TRBV19,TRBJ2-3,19
TGTGCCAGCAGCTTAGCCGTACTAGCGGGAGTTAATCCCAATGAGCAGTTCTTC,CASSLAVLAGVNPNEQFF,TRBD2,NA,TRBV7-9,TRBJ2-1,18
TGCGCCAGCAGCCCGCGGCCCGGAACTAATGAAAAACTGTTTTTT,CASSPRPGTNEKLFF,NA,NA,TRBV5-1,TRBJ1-4,15
TGTGCCAGCAGCTCGCTGGACAGGGGGGACTCTGGGGCCAACGTCCTGACTTTC,CASSSLDRGDSGANVLTF,TRBD1,NA,TRBV7-9,TRBJ2-6,18
TGTGCCAGCAGCCCGACAAAAGGTGATAAGCAGTTCTTC,CASSPTKGDKQFF,NA,NA,TRBV7-3,TRBJ2-1,13
TGCGCCAGCAGCTTGGCCTTAGCGGTGTCCTACAATGAGCAGTTCTTC,CASSLALAVSYNEQFF,NA,NA,TRBV5-1,TRBJ2-1,16
TGCAGCGTTGAAGGAGAGCGGGAGGCATCCTACAATGAGCAGTTCTTC,CSVEGEREASYNEQFF,TRBD2,NA,TRBV29-1,TRBJ2-1,16
TGTGCCAGCAGCCCCACCCTAGCGGGAGGAAATGAGCAGTTCTTC,CASSPTLAGGNEQFF,TRBD2,NA,TRBV7-6,TRBJ2-1,15
TGTGCCAGCAGCCAACCAGGGGTTCCCTACGAGCAGTACTTC,CASSQPGVPYEQYF,NA,NA,TRBV27,TRBJ2-7,14
TGCAGCGTTGCTCACCGGGACTCGGCTTCCCCAGTCTATGGCTACACCTTC,CSVAHRDSASPVYGYTF,NA,NA,TRBV29-1,TRBJ1-2,17
TGTGCCAGCAGCGTACTTACAGGGGAGTATGGCTACACCTTC,CASSVLTGEYGYTF,TRBD1,NA,TRBV9,TRBJ1-2,14
TGCAGCGTTGGGGATAGCGGGAGTCGAGGTTACGAGCAGTACTTC,CSVGDSGSRGYEQYF,TRBD2,NA,TRBV29-1,TRBJ2-7,15
TGTGCCAGCAGCCAAGGTAGCAATCAGCCCCAGCATTTT,CASSQGSNQPQHF,NA,NA,TRBV14,TRBJ1-5,13
TGCGCCAGCAGCCAAGACAGGGCGGACAATGAGCAGTTCTTC,CASSQDRADNEQFF,NA,NA,TRBV4-3,TRBJ2-1,14
TGTGCCTGGGGGACAGGGCCGAACACCGGGGAGCTGTTTTTT,CAWGTGPNTGELFF,TRBD1,NA,TRBV30,TRBJ2-2,14
TGTGCCAGAAGCCGACGACTAGCGGGACCCTACGAGCAGTACTTC,CARSRRLAGPYEQYF,TRBD2,NA,TRBV5-3,TRBJ2-7,15
TGTGCCTGGAGTGTAGGTGTGGGTTTCGCCAAAAACATTCAGTACTTC,CAWSVGVGFAKNIQYF,NA,NA,TRBV30,TRBJ2-4,16
TGCGCCAGCTCGCTAGCGGGAGAATACCCCTACGAGCAGTACTTC,CASSLAGEYPYEQYF,TRBD2,NA,TRBV10-2,TRBJ2-7,15
TGTGCCATCAGTGAGGCGGGATTTTACGAGCAGTACTTC,CAISEAGFYEQYF,NA,NA,TRBV10-3,TRBJ2-7,13